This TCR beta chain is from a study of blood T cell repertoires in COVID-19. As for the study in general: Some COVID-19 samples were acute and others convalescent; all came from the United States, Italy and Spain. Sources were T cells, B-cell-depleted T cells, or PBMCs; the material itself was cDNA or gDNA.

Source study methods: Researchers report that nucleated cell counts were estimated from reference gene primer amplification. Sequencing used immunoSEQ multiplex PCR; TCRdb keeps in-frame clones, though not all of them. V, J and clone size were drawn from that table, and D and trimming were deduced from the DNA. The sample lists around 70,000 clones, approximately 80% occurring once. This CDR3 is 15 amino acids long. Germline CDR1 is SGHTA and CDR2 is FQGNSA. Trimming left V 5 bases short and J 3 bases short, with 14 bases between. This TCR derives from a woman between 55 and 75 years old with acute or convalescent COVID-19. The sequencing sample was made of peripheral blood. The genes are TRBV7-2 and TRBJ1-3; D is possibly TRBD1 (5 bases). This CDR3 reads CASSPFTGDGNTIYF. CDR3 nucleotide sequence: TGTGCCAGCAGCCCATTCACGGGGGATGGAAACACCATATATTTT.